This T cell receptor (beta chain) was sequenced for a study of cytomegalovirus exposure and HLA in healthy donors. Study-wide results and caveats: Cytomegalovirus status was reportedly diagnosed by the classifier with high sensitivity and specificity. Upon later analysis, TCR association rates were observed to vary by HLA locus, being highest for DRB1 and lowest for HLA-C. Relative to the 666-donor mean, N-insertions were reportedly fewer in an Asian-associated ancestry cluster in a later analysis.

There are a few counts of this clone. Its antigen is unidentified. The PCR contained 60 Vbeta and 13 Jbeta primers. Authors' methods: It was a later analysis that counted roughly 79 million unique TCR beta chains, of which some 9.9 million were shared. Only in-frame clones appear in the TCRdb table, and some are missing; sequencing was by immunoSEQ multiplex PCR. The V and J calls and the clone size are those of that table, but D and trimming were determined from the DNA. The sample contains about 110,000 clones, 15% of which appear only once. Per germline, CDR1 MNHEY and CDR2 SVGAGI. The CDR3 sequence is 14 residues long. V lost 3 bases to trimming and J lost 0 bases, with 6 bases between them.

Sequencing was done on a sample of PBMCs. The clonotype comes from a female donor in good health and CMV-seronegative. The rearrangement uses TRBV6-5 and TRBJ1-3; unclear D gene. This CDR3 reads CASSYRSSGNTIYF. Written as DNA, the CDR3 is TGTGCCAGCAGTTATCGGAGCTCTGGAAACACCATATATTTT.